These 8 T cell receptor beta chains were all obtained from the same sample, sequenced in a study of blood T cell repertoires in COVID-19. Measured with immunoSEQ multiplex PCR; TCRdb has only the in-frame clones, and not every one. The sample holds 200,000 to 300,000 clones, approximately 87% seen once. Sequencing was performed on peripheral blood. The receptors stem from a woman aged 40 to 55 who had recovered from COVID-19.

The gene calls are TRBV12-5 and TRBJ2-2, with D possibly TRBD2 on 6 matching bases. The CDR3 consists of 12 residues. The V end was cut by 7 bases, the J end by 5 bases, with 8 bases between. Looked up from germline, CDR1 is LGHNT and CDR2 is FRNRAP. In nucleotides, the CDR3 is TGTGCTAGTGTTGCGGGGACCGGGGAGCTGTTTTTT. It encodes CASVAGTGELFF.

The CDR3 sequence is CASSLAGLGVKNIQYF. The CDR3 region has the DNA TGTGCCAGCAGCTTAGCGGGACTAGGTGTCAAAAACATTCAGTACTTC. This rearrangement joins TRBV7-8 to TRBJ2-4; 8 bases line up with TRBD2. Per germline, CDR1 SGHVS and CDR2 FQNEAQ. With V trimmed by 0 bases and J by 3 bases, 4 bases remained unmatched. The CDR3 loop spans 16 amino acids.

The chain combines TRBV2 with TRBJ2-7, with TRBD1 matching 12 bases. Per the germline V gene, CDR1 is SNHLY and CDR2 is FYNNEI. The CDR3 loop spans 15 amino acids. The ends lost 2 bases at V and 7 bases at J; junction bases unmatched: 6. CDR3 amino acids: CASSEPGQGAEEQYF. CDR3 DNA sequence: TGTGCCAGCAGTGAACCGGGACAGGGGGCAGAGGAGCAGTACTTC.

V is TRBV19 and J is TRBJ1-6; TRBD1 is a possible D gene (6 bases). Trimming stripped 5 bases from V and 4 bases from J, with 15 bases between. This CDR3 has 16 amino acids. Germline V gene data show CDR1 as LNHDA and CDR2 as SQIVND (reference sequence). The CDR3 bases are TGTGCCAGTAGTTCTCGGGAGGGGGTATATAATTCACCCCTCCACTTT. Translated: CASSSREGVYNSPLHF. The full variable domain, with the rest looked up from reference TRBV19 and TRBJ1-6, is DGGITQSPKYLFRKEGQNVTLSCEQNLNHDAMYWYRQDPGQGLRLIYYSQIVNDFQKGDIAEGYSVSREKKESFPLTVTSAQKNPTAFYLCASSSREGVYNSPLHFGNGTRLTVT.

The gene calls are TRBV12-3 or TRBV12-4 and TRBJ2-3, with TRBD1 as a possible D gene (6 bases). The CDR3 is 13 amino acids. The ends were cut back, 3 bases at V and 6 bases at J, with 10 bases in the middle. CDR3 amino acids: CASSFRGGDTQYF. The CDR3 DNA sequence: TGTGCCAGCAGTTTCAGGGGTGGTGATACGCAGTATTTT.

V usage is TRBV7-9 and J usage is TRBJ2-7; D is perhaps TRBD2 (5 bases). Trimming cost V 1 base and J 7 bases, with 14 bases left between them. The CDR3 sequence is 14 residues long. Germline V gives CDR1 SEHNR, CDR2 FQNEAQ (reference sequence). The CDR3 here is CASSLEAVTGEQYF. CDR3 coding DNA: TGTGCCAGCAGCTTAGAGGCAGTCACGGGGGAGCAGTACTTC.

The CDR3 is CASSSRTGSNEQYF. For the CDR3, the DNA is TGTGCCAGCAGCTCAAGGACAGGGAGTAACGAGCAGTACTTC. The V gene is TRBV11-2, the J gene TRBJ2-7; 8 bases align to TRBD1. Germline CDR1 SGHAT, CDR2 FQNNGV. V shed 4 bases and J 5 bases; nucleotides not matched to a gene: 7. The CDR3 is 14 residues long.

The chain has TRBV6-5 and TRBJ2-1; D is uncertain. The germline gives CDR1 MNHEY, CDR2 SVGAGI. V lost 2 bases and J 0 bases, leaving 5 bases between the germline ends. CDR3 size: 14 residues. In DNA, the CDR3 is TGTGCCAGCAGTTACGGCGGCTCCTACAATGAGCAGTTCTTC. Translated, it gives CASSYGGSYNEQFF.